The T cell receptor (beta chain) described here comes from a study of Ad26.COV2.S vaccination and SARS-CoV-2 variants. Germline loops: CDR1 MDHEN, CDR2 SYDVKM. V gave up 2 bases and J gave up 5 bases; unmatched junction bases: 6. CDR3 length equals 14 residues. As to treatment: roughly 20 received Ad26.COV2.S at low or high dose, single or two shots; several received placebo; per-sample allocation not given. Collection of the samples took place on day 63 after the first injection of vaccine or placebo. Using immunoSEQ multiplex PCR, the repertoire was profiled, and TCRdb retains in-frame clones only, with some absent. This sample carries about 480,000 clones, roughly 89% of them seen once, and the ten largest clones take around 13%.

The chain employs TRBV28 and TRBJ2-7, with TRBD1 identical over 7 bases. The input for sequencing was peripheral blood, taken in a trial of Ad26.COV2.S vaccine versus placebo. The TCR comes from a person between 18 and 65 years old who received the Ad26.COV2.S COVID-19 vaccine or a placebo. The CDR3 nucleotides are TGTGCCAGCAGTTTAGTGACAGGGAACCACGAGCAGTACTTC. Amino acids: CASSLVTGNHEQYF.